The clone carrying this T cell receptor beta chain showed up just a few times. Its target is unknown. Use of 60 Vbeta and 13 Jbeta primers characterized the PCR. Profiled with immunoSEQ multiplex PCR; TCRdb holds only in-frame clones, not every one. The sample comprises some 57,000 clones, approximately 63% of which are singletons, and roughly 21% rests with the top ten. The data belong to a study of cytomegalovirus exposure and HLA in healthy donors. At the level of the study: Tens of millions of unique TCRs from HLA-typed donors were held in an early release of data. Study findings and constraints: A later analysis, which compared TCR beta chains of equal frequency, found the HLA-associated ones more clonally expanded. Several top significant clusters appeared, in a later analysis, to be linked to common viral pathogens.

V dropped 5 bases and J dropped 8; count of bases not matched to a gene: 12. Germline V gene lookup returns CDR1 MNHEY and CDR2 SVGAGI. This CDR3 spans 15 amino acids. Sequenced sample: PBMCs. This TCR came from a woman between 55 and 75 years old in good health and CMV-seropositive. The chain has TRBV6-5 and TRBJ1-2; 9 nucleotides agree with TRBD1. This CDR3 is CASSPSGQGGFGYTF. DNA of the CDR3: TGTGCCAGCAGTCCTTCGGGACAGGGTGGTTTCGGCTACACCTTC.